This T cell receptor beta chain was found in a study of blood T cell repertoires in COVID-19. Study background: Sources were T cells, B-cell-depleted T cells, or PBMCs; the material itself was cDNA or gDNA.

The CDR3 contains 16 residues. J was trimmed by 6 bases and V by 2 bases; bases with no gene match: 9. The germline V gene has CDR1 ENHRY and CDR2 SYGVKD. Patients of the Seattle cohort, enrolled during active infection, were followed longitudinally. The authors' processing: Using reference gene primer amplification, nucleated cell counts were estimated. Only in-frame clones appear in the TCRdb table, and some are missing; sequencing was by immunoSEQ multiplex PCR. The D gene and trimming were derived from the DNA, and the V and J assignments and clone size from that table. The sample consists of about 240,000 clones, approximately 85% of them appearing once.

The sequenced sample was peripheral blood. V is TRBV10-3 and J is TRBJ2-3, with 9 bases fitting TRBD2. The clonotype originates from a man between 45 and 60 years old with COVID-19, enrolled during active disease. Written as DNA, the CDR3 is TGTGCCATCAGTGAGGGGGGAGCGGGGGGCAGGGATACGCAGTATTTT. Translated: CAISEGGAGGRDTQYF.